Given below is one T cell receptor (beta chain) in context. Its antigen is unknown. CD45RO negativity and positive selection for CCR7 defined naive CD8 cells, a population that excluded terminally differentiated effector memory CD45RA+ cells. This entry is derived from a study of shared clonotypes between healthy human individuals. The study's findings and limits: It was only blood that was sampled, and tissue repertoires likely differ. All-four-donor shared clonotypes had higher generation probabilities than non-shared clonotypes did. The naive CD4 repertoires of a few donors were compared, and roughly 5% of clonotypes were shared. Clonotype sharing among the donors was expected to vary with sequencing depth.

Trimming pared 2 bases from V and 9 bases from J, leaving 11 bases between. The CDR3 consists of 12 residues. CDR1 and CDR2 (germline): SGHVS, FQNEAQ. Sequenced by immunoSEQ multiplex PCR; TCRdb stores in-frame clones only, minus some. Of 2 million to 2.5 million clones detected, 85% to 95% appear once; the ten largest clones hold 1.5% to 2%. Sequencing was performed on naive CD8+ T cells from PBMCs. The chain employs TRBV7-8 and TRBJ2-7; D remains ambiguous. The TCR sequence derives from a man between 18 and 35 years old in good health. Some clones in this sample may be carry-over from other donors' samples. In nucleotides, the CDR3 is TGTGCCAGCAGCTTACTCGGGCCGCGGCAGTACTTC. Protein product: CASSLLGPRQYF.